Each of the 10 T cell receptor beta chains below was sequenced from the same sample in a study of T cell repertoires in cytomegalovirus infection. Using its own MiXCR run on the reads, TCRdb lists one record per CDR3 protein. This sample carries about 180,000 distinct CDR3 sequences, roughly 15% of them seen once, and the ten largest clones take around 25%. The sequencing sample was made of CD8+ T cells from PBMCs. The receptors originated from a human donor in good health (CMV status not recorded). Some clones in this sample may be carry-over from other donors' samples.

This sequence joins TRBV7-3 and TRBJ2-1; 7 bases align to TRBD1. V was pared by 4 bases and J by 9 bases, with 9 bases of the junction left unmatched. From germline, CDR1 is SGHTA and CDR2 FQGTGA. CDR3 length: 14 residues. The CDR3 loop reads CASSSIQGTSEQFF. The CDR3, as DNA: TGTGCCAGCAGCTCAATACAGGGGACGAGTGAGCAGTTCTTC.

This rearrangement joins TRBV7-2 to TRBJ2-2; D is uncertain. This CDR3 comprises 15 residues. Germline loops: CDR1 SGHTA, CDR2 FQGNSA. Between the trimmed V and J ends, which lost 3 bases and 4 bases, there was a span of 12 bases. CDR3 nucleotides: TGTGCCAGCAGCTTCTCTCCGATCGGCACCGGGGAGCTGTTTTTT. Amino acids: CASSFSPIGTGELFF. Variable domain in full (rest from reference TRBV7-2 and TRBJ2-2): GAGVSQSPSNKVTEKGKDVELRCDPISGHTALYWYRQSLGQGLEFLIYFQGNSAPDKSGLPSDRFSAERTGGSVSTLTIQRTQQEDSAVYLCASSFSPIGTGELFFGEGSRLTVL.

This clonotype was found a few times. The chain carries TRBV7-2 and TRBJ2-5; 9 bases fit TRBD1. The CDR3 totals 17 residues. The trim removed 8 bases at V and 0 bases at J, leaving 13 bases unmatched. CDR1 and CDR2 (germline): SGHTA, FQGNSA. DNA of the CDR3: TGTGCCAGCGGAAGAGACCGGGACAGGGTAAACCAAGAGACCCAGTACTTC. It translates to CASGRDRDRVNQETQYF.

The rearrangement uses TRBV11-1 and TRBJ1-1; D may be TRBD1 (6 bases). This CDR3 is built from 16 residues. Between the trimmed V and J ends, which lost 9 bases and 0 bases, there was a span of 20 bases. Germline CDR1 is SGHAT and CDR2 is FQDESV (reference sequence). CDR3 in DNA: TGTGCCAGAAAGTCCGGGGGCGTGAGTATGAACACTGAAGCTTTCTTT. Translation gives CARKSGGVSMNTEAFF.

This clonotype turned up a few times. The rearrangement joins TRBV28 to TRBJ1-2; 9 bases map to TRBD1. The germline V gene encodes CDR1 MDHEN and CDR2 SYDVKM. CDR3 length equals 15 residues. Trimming took 5 bases from V and 2 from J; bases not matched to a gene: 6. The CDR3 region is CASSQRGQGNYGYTF. As DNA, the CDR3 is TGTGCCAGCAGTCAACGGGGACAGGGAAACTATGGCTACACCTTC.

The chain couples TRBV6-8 to TRBJ1-2; possible D gene TRBD1, 6 bases. V shed 4 bases and J shed 4 bases, with 16 bases lying between them. CDR1 and CDR2 from the germline V gene are MNHGY and SAAAGT. CDR3 length: 15 amino acids. The CDR3 here is CASSSRTEPAYGYTF. CDR3 in DNA: TGTGCCAGCAGTTCACGGACAGAACCAGCCTATGGCTACACCTTC.

This clonotype came up a few times. The chain couples TRBV20-1 to TRBJ2-5; 12 bases are shared with TRBD2. Germline lookup yields CDR1 DFQATT and CDR2 SNEGSKA (reference sequence). With V trimmed by 5 bases and J by 9 bases, 19 bases remained unmatched. This CDR3 spans 17 amino acids. This CDR3 reads CSAVPGTSGRHRWAQYF. CDR3 bases: TGCAGTGCTGTACCGGGGACTAGCGGGCGGCATCGATGGGCCCAGTACTTC.

J is TRBJ2-3 and V is TRBV4-2; D not resolved. The germline V gene encodes CDR1 LGHNA and CDR2 YNFKEQ. The germline V and J ends were trimmed by 0 bases and 0 bases, with 10 bases remaining between them. CDR3 length: 16 residues. This CDR3 reads CASSQDPVDSTDTQYF. In DNA form, the CDR3 reads TGTGCCAGCAGCCAAGACCCAGTCGATAGCACAGATACGCAGTATTTT.

The chain employs TRBV7-9 and TRBJ1-1; D possibly corresponds to TRBD1 (6 bases). Trimming cost V 5 bases and J 7 bases, with 14 bases left between them. The germline gives CDR1 SEHNR, CDR2 FQNEAQ (reference sequence). CDR3 length equals 13 residues. This chain's CDR3 is CASSPNRVFEAFF. CDR3 nucleotide sequence: TGTGCCAGCAGCCCCAACAGGGTTTTTGAAGCTTTCTTT.

V and J are TRBV7-9 and TRBJ1-2; TRBD1 is a possible D gene (6 bases). This CDR3 spans 14 amino acids. CDR1 and CDR2 from the germline V gene are SEHNR and FQNEAQ (reference sequence). The V and J ends lost 10 bases and 4 bases respectively, with 19 bases between them. The CDR3 region is CATLPGGAIYGYTF. In DNA form, the CDR3 reads TGTGCCACCCTCCCGGGGGGGGCCATCTATGGCTACACCTTC.